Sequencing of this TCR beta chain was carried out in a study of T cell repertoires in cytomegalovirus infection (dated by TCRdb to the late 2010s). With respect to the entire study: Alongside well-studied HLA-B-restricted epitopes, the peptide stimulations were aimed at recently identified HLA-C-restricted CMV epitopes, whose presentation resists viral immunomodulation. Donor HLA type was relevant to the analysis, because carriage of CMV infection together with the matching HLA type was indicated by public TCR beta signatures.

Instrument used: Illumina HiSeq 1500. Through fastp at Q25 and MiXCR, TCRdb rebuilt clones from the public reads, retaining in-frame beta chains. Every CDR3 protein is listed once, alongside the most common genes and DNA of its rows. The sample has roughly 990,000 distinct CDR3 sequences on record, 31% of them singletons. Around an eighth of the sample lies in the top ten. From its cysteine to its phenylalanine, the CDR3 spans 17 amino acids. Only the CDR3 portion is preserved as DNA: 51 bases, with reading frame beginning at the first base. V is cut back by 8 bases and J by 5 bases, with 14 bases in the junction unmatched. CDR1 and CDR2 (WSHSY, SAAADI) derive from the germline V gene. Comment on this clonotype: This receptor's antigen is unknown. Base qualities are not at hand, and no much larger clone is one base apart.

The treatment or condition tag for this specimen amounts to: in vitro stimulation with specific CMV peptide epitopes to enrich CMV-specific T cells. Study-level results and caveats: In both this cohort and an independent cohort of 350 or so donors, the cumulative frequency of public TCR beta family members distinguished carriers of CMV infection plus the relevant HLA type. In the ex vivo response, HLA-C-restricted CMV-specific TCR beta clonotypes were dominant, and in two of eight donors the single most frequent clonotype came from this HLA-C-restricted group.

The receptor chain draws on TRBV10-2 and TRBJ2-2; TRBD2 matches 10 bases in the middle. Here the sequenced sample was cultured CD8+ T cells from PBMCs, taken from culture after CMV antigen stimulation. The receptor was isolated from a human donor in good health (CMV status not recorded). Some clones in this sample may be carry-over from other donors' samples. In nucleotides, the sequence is TGCGCCAGCGCGGGCCCGAGAAGCGGGGGGGGGACCGGGGAGCTGTTTTTT. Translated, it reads CASAGPRSGGGTGELFF.